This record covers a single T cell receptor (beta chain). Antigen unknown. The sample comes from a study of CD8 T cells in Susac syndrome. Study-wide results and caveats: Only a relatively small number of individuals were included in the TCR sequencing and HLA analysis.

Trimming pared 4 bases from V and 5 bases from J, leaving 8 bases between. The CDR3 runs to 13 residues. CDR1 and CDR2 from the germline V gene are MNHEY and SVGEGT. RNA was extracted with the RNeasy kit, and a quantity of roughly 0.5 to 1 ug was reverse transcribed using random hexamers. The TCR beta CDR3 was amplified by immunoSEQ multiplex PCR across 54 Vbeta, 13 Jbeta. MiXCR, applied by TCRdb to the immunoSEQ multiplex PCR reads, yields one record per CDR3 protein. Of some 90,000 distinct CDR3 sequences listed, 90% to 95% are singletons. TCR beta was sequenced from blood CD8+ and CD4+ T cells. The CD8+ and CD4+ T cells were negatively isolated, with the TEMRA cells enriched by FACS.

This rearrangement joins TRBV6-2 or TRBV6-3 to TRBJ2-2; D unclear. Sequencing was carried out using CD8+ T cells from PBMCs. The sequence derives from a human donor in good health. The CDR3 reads CASSWLVTGELFF. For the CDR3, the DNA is TGTGCCAGCAGTTGGCTTGTGACCGGGGAGCTGTTTTTT.